This is a list of T cell receptor beta chains from one sample in a study of cytomegalovirus exposure and HLA in healthy donors. Sequencing was performed with immunoSEQ multiplex PCR; in TCRdb, only in-frame clones are kept and a portion is missing. The top ten hold 4.9% of the sample, which has roughly 140,000 clones, more than 70% seen once. Material for sequencing was PBMCs. The receptors here all came from a woman aged 45-65 years in good health and CMV-seronegative. CDR3s include the opening cysteine and the closing phenylalanine or tryptophan. The order of the fields is V gene, D gene, clone size, J gene, CDR3 protein. D genes are given only for firm matches. Not all rows give a size; the values are once, few, many and, for expanded clones, a class.

TRBV30	.	.	TRBJ2-6	CAWRTSGTNVLTF
TRBV7-2	TRBD2	.	TRBJ2-7	CASSHKPGLAGGLYEQYF
TRBV5-8	TRBD2	once	TRBJ2-3	CASSLLRGGPTDTQYF
TRBV5-1	TRBD2	.	TRBJ2-3	CASSLLAGGRDTQYF
TRBV4-1	.	.	TRBJ2-3	CASSHPLDTQYF
TRBV10-1	.	.	TRBJ2-3	CASSVRDFRSRTDTQYF
TRBV4-2	.	.	TRBJ1-1	CASSQDPGADTEAFF
TRBV18	.	.	TRBJ1-6	CASSPSMTDLTLNSPLHF
TRBV30	.	.	TRBJ2-1	CAWSVRVLYKYNEQFF
TRBV13	TRBD1	.	TRBJ1-1	CASSMGQGVTNTEAFF